This T cell receptor beta chain was sequenced for a study of T cell changes during pregnancy in multiple sclerosis. Trimming left V 4 bases short and J 5 bases short, with 14 bases between. CDR1 and CDR2 (germline): SGHVS, FNYEAQ. The CDR3 contains 15 residues. Produced via immunoSEQ multiplex PCR; TCRdb's table is partial and in-frame only. The repertoire holds around 39,000 clones, with about 88% as singletons. The starting material was CD4+ T cells from peripheral blood mononuclear cells, obtained before pregnancy. This TCR was recovered from a female donor with multiple sclerosis, enrolled in a pregnancy study. The chain employs TRBV7-6 and TRBJ2-2, with TRBD1 as a possible D gene (8 bases). CDR3 protein: CASSSAGQVTGELFF. CDR3 in DNA: TGTGCCAGCAGCTCAGCGGGACAGGTGACCGGGGAGCTGTTTTTT.